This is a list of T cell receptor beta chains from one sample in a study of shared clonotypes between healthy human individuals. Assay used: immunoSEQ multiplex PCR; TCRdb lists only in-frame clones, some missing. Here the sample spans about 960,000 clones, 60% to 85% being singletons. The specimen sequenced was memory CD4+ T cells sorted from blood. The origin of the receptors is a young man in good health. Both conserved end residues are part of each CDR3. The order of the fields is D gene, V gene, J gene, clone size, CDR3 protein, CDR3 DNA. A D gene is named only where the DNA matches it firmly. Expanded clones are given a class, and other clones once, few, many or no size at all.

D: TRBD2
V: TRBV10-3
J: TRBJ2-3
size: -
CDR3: CAISGGTSGGLTDTQYF
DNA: TGTGCCATCAGTGGAGGGACTAGCGGGGGCCTCACAGATACGCAGTATTTT

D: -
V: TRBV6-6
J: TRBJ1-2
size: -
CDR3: CASSTGSWGYTF
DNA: TGTGCCAGCAGCACAGGGTCTTGGGGCTACACCTTC

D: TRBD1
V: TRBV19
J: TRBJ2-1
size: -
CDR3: CASRSDRVVNEQFF
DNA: TGTGCCAGTAGAAGCGACAGGGTGGTGAATGAGCAGTTCTTC

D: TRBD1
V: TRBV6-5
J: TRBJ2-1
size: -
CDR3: CASSRTGTGYNEQFF
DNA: TGTGCCAGCAGTCGCACCGGGACAGGCTACAATGAGCAGTTCTTC

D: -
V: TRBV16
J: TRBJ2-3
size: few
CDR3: CASSQSPTRVSSTDTQYF
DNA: TGTGCCAGCAGCCAAAGCCCAACAAGAGTTTCTAGCACAGATACGCAGTATTTT

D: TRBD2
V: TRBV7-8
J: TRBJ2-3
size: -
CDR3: CASSLTSGRDTDTQYF
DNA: TGTGCCAGCAGCCTAACTTCGGGGAGGGATACAGATACGCAGTATTTT

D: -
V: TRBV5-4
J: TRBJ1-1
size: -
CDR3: CASSLVDNTEAFF
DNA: TGTGCCAGCAGCTTGGTGGACAACACTGAAGCTTTCTTT

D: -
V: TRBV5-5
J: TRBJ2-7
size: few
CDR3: CASSLDYSSYEQYF
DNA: TGTGCCAGCAGCTTAGACTACAGCTCCTACGAGCAGTACTTC

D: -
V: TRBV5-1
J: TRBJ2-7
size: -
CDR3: CASRWGEQYF
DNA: TGCGCCAGCAGGTGGGGAGAGCAGTACTTC

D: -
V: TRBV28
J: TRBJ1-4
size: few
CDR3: CASSAIPRVSETLFF
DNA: TGTGCCAGCAGTGCTATCCCCAGGGTATCGGAGACACTGTTTTTT

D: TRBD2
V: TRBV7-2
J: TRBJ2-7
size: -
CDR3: CASSLVGTSGRAAYEQYF
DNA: TGTGCCAGCAGCTTAGTGGGGACTAGCGGGAGGGCCGCCTACGAGCAGTACTTC

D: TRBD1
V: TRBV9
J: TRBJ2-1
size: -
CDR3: CASSYDRGEQFF
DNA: TGTGCCAGCAGCTACGACAGGGGCGAGCAGTTCTTC

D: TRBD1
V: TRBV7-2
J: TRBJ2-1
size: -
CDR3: CASSLDYQGVNEQFF
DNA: TGTGCCAGCAGCTTAGACTATCAGGGGGTCAATGAGCAGTTCTTC

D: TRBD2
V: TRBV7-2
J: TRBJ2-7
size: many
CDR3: CASSLVAGTSGSYEQYF
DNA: TGTGCCAGCAGCTTGGTCGCCGGAACTAGCGGGAGCTACGAGCAGTACTTC

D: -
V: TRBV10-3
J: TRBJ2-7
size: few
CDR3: CAISSSSYEQYF
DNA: TGTGCCATCAGTTCCTCATCCTACGAGCAGTACTTC

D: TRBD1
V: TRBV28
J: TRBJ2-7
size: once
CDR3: CASGDRGFSYEQYF
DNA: TGTGCCAGCGGCGACAGGGGGTTTTCCTACGAGCAGTACTTC

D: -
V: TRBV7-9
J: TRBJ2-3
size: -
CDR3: CASSSGLSTDTQYF
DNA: TGTGCCAGCAGCTCGGGACTGAGCACAGATACGCAGTATTTT

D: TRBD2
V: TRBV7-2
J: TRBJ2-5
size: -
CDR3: CASSLEGGLSQETQYF
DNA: TGTGCCAGCAGCTTAGAGGGAGGGTTAAGCCAAGAGACCCAGTACTTC

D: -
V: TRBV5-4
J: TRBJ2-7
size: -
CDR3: CASSLDATDFYEQYF
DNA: TGTGCCAGCAGCTTGGATGCGACCGATTTCTACGAGCAGTACTTC

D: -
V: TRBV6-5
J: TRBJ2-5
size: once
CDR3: CASSPTQRETQYF
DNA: TGTGCCAGCAGCCCAACCCAGAGGGAGACCCAGTACTTC

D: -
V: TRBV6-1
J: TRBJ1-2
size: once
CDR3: CASSELPGVKGNYGYTF
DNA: TGTGCCAGCAGTGAACTCCCGGGAGTGAAGGGTAACTATGGCTACACCTTC

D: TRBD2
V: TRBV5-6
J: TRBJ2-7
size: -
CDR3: CASRGETGTSGRTYEQYF
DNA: TGTGCCAGCAGGGGGGAAACCGGGACTAGCGGGCGAACCTACGAGCAGTACTTC

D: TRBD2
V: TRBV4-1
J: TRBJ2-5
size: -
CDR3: CASSQRAGALETQYF
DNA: TGCGCCAGCAGCCAAAGAGCGGGGGCACTAGAGACCCAGTACTTC

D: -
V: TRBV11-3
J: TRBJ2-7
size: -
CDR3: CARGGGRAYEQYF
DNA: TGTGCCAGGGGCGGGGGCAGAGCCTACGAGCAGTACTTC

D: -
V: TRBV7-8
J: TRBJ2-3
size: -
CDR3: CASSLSQQGITDTQYF
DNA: TGTGCCAGCAGCTTAAGCCAACAGGGAATCACAGATACGCAGTATTTT

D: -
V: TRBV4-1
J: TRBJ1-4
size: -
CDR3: CASSQTTGINEKLFF
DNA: TGCGCCAGCAGCCAGACCACAGGGATAAATGAAAAACTGTTTTTT

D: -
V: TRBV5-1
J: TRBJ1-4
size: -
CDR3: CASSRDATNEKLFF
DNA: TGCGCCAGCTCCAGGGATGCAACTAATGAAAAACTGTTTTTT

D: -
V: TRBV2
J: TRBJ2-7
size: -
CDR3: CASSFRGDEQYF
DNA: TGTGCCAGCAGTTTCAGGGGCGACGAGCAGTACTTC

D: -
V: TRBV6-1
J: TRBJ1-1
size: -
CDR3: CASSAYRVTEAFF
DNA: TGTGCCAGCAGTGCCTACAGGGTTACTGAAGCTTTCTTT

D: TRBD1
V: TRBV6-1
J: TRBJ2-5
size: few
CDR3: CASARQGIEETQYF
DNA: TGTGCCAGCGCAAGACAGGGGATTGAAGAGACCCAGTACTTC

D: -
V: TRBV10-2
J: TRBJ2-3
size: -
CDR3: CASRHTDTQYF
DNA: TGCGCCAGCAGACACACAGATACGCAGTATTTT

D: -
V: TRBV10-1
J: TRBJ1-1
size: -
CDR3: CASRREMNTEAFF
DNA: TGCGCCAGTCGTCGTGAGATGAACACTGAAGCTTTCTTT

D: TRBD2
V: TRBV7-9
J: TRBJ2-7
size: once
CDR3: CASSIRLAGVDEQYF
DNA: TGTGCCAGCAGCATCCGACTAGCGGGAGTCGACGAGCAGTACTTC

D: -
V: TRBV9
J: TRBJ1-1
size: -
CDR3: CASSASGNEAFF
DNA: TGTGCCAGCAGCGCTTCAGGGAATGAAGCTTTCTTT

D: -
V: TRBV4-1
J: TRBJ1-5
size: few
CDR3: CASSRFMSGEGGNQPQHF
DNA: TGCGCCAGCAGCCGCTTTATGTCCGGGGAGGGAGGCAATCAGCCCCAGCATTTT

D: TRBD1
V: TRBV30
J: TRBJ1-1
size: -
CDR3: CAWSPRGRDTEAFF
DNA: TGTGCCTGGAGCCCCAGGGGGCGAGACACTGAAGCTTTCTTT

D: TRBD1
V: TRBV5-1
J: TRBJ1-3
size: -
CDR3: CASSGDRDFGNTIYF
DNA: TGCGCCAGCAGCGGGGACAGGGACTTTGGAAACACCATATATTTT

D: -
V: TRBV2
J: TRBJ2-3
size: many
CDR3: CASSSDYSTDTQYF
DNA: TGTGCCAGCAGTTCTGACTACAGCACAGATACGCAGTATTTT

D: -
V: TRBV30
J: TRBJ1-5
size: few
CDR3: CAWSIGGQPQHF
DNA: TGTGCCTGGAGTATCGGGGGTCAGCCCCAGCATTTT

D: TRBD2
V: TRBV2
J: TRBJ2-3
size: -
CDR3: CASSEAVAGGTDTQYF
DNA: TGTGCCAGCAGTGAAGCGGTAGCGGGGGGCACAGATACGCAGTATTTT

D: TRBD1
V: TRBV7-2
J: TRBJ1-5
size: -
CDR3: CASSYRDRGQPQHF
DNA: TGTGCCAGCAGCTACCGGGACAGGGGCCAGCCCCAGCATTTT

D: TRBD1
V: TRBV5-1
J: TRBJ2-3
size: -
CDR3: CASSLLQGARDTQYF
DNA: TGCGCCAGCAGCCTATTACAGGGGGCGCGTGATACGCAGTATTTT